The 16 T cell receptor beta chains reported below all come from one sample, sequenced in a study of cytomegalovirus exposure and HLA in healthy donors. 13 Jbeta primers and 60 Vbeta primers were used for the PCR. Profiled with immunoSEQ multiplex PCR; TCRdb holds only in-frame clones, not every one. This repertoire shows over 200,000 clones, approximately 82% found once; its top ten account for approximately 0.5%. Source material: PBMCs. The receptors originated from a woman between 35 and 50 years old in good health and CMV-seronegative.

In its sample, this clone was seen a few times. The CDR3 bases are TGCGCCAGCAACGACAGGGGGTCCCTGGGTGAGCAGTTCTTC. This translates into CASNDRGSLGEQFF. J is TRBJ2-1 and V is TRBV5-1, with 9 bases identical to TRBD1. Germline lookup yields CDR1 SGHRS and CDR2 YFSETQ. The CDR3 is 14 residues long. After removal of 6 bases from V and 9 bases from J, the junction contained 10 bases not matched to a gene.

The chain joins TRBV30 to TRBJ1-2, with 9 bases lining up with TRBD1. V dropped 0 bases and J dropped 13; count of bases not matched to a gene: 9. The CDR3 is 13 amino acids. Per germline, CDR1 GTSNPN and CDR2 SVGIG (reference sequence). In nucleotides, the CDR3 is TGTGCCTGGAGTGTAACCCCCGGGACAGGGTTCACCTTC. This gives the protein CAWSVTPGTGFTF.

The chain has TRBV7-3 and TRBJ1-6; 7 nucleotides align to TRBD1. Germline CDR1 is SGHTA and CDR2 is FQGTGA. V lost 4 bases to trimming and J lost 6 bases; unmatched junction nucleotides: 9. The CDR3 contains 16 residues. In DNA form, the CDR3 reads TGTGCCAGCAGCTCCTACAGCAGGGGGAGTAATTCACCCCTCCACTTT. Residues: CASSSYSRGSNSPLHF.

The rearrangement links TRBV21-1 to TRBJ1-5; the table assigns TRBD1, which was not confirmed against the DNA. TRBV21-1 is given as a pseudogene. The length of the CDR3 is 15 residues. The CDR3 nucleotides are TGTGCCAGCAGCAACTGGACAGATAAATATCAGCCCCAGCATTTT. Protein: CASSNWTDKYQPQHF.

The CDR3 loop reads CASSLVGLAGGSDTQYF. As DNA, the CDR3 is TGCGCCAGCAGCTTGGTGGGACTAGCGGGGGGATCAGATACGCAGTATTTT. The chain couples TRBV5-1 to TRBJ2-3, with 15 bases identical to TRBD2. This CDR3 is 17 amino acids long. The germline V gene encodes CDR1 SGHRS and CDR2 YFSETQ. Trimming at V came to 0 bases and at J to 4 bases, leaving 3 bases not matched to a gene.

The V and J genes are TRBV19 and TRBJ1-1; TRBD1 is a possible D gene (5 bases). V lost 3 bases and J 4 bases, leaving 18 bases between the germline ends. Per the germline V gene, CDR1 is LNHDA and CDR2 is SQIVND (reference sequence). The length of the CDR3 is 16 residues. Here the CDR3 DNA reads TGTGCCAGTAGTATTTCCTGGCAGGGAATTGGCACTGAAGCTTTCTTT. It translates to CASSISWQGIGTEAFF.

The CDR3 region has the DNA TGTGCCAGCAGCACCCGGGACAGAGCTTATAGCAATCAGCCCCAGCATTTT. Translating gives CASSTRDRAYSNQPQHF. The genes are TRBV7-8 and TRBJ1-5; 7 bases line up with TRBD1. The CDR3 length is 17 residues. J was trimmed by 0 bases and V by 5 bases; bases with no gene match: 10. Germline CDR1 reads SGHVS; CDR2 reads FQNEAQ.

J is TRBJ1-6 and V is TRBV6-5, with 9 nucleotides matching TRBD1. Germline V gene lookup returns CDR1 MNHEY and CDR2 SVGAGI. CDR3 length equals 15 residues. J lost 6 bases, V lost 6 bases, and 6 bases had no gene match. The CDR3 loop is CASRNYRGPNSPLHF. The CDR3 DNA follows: TGTGCCAGCAGGAATTACAGGGGGCCTAATTCACCCCTCCACTTT.

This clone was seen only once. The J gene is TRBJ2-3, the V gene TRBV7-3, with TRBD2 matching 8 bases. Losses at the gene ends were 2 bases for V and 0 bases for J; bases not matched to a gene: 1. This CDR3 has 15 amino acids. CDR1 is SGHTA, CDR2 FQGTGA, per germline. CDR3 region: CASSLVAGSTDTQYF. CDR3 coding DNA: TGTGCCAGCAGCTTAGTAGCGGGGAGCACAGATACGCAGTATTTT.

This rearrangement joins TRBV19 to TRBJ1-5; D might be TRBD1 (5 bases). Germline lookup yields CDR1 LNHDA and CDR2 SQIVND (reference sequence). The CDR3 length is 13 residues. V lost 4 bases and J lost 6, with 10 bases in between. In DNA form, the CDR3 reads TGTGCCAGTAGTACAGGGTCGCGTCAGCCCCAGCATTTT. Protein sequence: CASSTGSRQPQHF.

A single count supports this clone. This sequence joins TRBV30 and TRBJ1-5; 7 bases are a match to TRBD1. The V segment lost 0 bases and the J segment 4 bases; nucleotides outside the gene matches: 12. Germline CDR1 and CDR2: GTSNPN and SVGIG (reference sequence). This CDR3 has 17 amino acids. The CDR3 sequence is CAWSVSRTSRGNQPQHF. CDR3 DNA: TGTGCCTGGAGTGTTAGTCGAACGTCCAGGGGGAATCAGCCCCAGCATTTT.

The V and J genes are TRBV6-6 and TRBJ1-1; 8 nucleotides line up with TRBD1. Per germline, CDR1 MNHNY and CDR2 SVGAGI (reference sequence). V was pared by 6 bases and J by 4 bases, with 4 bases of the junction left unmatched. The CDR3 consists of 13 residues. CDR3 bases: TGTGCCAGCAGCCGAGGACAGGGCACTGAAGCTTTCTTT. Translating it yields CASSRGQGTEAFF.

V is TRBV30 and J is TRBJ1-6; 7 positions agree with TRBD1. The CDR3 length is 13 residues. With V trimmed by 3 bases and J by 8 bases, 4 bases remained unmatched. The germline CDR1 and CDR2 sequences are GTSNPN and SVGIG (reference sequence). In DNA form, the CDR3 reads TGTGCCTGGAGCCGGGACAGAGATTCACCCCTCCACTTT. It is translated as CAWSRDRDSPLHF.

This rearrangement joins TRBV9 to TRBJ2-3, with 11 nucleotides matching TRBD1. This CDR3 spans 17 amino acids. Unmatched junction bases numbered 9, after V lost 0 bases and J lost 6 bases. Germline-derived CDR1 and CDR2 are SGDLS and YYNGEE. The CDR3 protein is CASSVARGQGVADTQYF. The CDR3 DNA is TGTGCCAGCAGCGTAGCTAGGGGACAGGGGGTAGCCGATACGCAGTATTTT.

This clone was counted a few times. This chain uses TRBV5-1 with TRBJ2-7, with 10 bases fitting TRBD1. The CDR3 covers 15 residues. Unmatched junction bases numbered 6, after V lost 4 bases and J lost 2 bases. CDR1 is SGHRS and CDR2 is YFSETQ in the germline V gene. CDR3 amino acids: CASSTAGTGAYEQYF. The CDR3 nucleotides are TGCGCCAGCAGCACGGCCGGGACAGGGGCCTACGAGCAGTACTTC.

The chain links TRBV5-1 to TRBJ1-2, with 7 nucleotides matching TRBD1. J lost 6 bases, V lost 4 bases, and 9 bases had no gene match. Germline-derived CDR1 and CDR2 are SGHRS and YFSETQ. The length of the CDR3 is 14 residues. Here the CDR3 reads CASSTSTGYNGYTF. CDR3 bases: TGCGCCAGCAGCACCTCGACAGGGTACAATGGCTACACCTTC.